A single sample gave rise to the 25 T cell receptor beta chains below, sequenced in a study of read filtering for tumor transcriptome and immune sequencing. This library used roughly 400 ng RNA and molecular barcoded adaptors spanning alpha/delta and beta/gamma chains. TCRdb ran MiXCR on the reads and lists one entry per CDR3 protein. The table shows nearly 60,000 distinct CDR3 sequences, with roughly 12% occurring only once. The sample consisted of a population of CD138-negative cells sorted from bone marrow. Every receptor here comes from a donor at least 40 years old with multiple myeloma.

This clonotype was counted only a few times. One base away lies a much larger clone, so this may be a sequencing read error. The CDR3 carries no conserved terminal phenylalanine or tryptophan, so it likely arises from a read error. The chain carries TRBV29-1 and TRBJ2-1; D possibly uses TRBD1 or TRBD2 (5 bases each). The V end lost 4 bases, the J end lost 10 bases, and 14 bases lay between the germline ends. There are 12 residues in the CDR3. CDR1 is SQVTM and CDR2 is ANQGSEA in the germline V gene. CDR3 sequence: CSVGAPGREQFL. The CDR3 DNA is TGCAGCGTTGGGGCTCCAGGGAGAGAGCAGTTCCTC.

Concerning this clonotype: A much larger clone sits a single nucleotide away, making a read error possible. The J gene is TRBJ2-3, the V gene TRBV5-1; D gene unclear. The CDR3 is 13 residues long. With 3 bases removed from V and 3 bases from J, the gap between germline ends came to 8 bases. Germline V CDR1 and CDR2: SGHRS, YFSETQ. In DNA form, the CDR3 reads TGCGCCAGCAGCTGGCAGAGGACAGATACGCAGTATTTT. Its translation is CASSWQRTDTQYF.

This clonotype was found many times. The rearrangement links TRBV5-5 to TRBJ1-5; 7 bases fit TRBD1. V lost 3 bases to trimming and J lost 6 bases; unmatched junction nucleotides: 15. The CDR3 has 17 amino acids. Germline V gene lookup returns CDR1 SGHKS and CDR2 YYEKEE (reference sequence). The DNA for the CDR3 is TGTGCCAGCAGCTCTCAAGGGACAGCTAAGTTGATTCAGCCCCAGCATTTT. It yields the protein CASSSQGTAKLIQPQHF.

V and J are TRBV28 and TRBJ2-7; D is possibly TRBD1 or TRBD2 (5 bases each). The CDR3 is made up of 15 amino acids. Germline loops: CDR1 MDHEN, CDR2 SYDVKM. The germline V and J ends were trimmed by 6 bases and 1 base, with 16 bases remaining between them. The CDR3 DNA reads TGTGCCAGCAGATCGCCTCCAGAGGGGTCCTACGAGCAGTACTTC. As protein: CASRSPPEGSYEQYF.

In this sample, this clonotype turned up many times. J is TRBJ2-5 and V is TRBV12-3 or TRBV12-4; D perhaps matches TRBD2 (6 bases). The CDR3 runs to 15 residues. Trimming took 6 bases from V and 0 from J, leaving 14 bases between them. The CDR3 DNA follows: TGTGCCAGCAGCCCTGGTGGGGGGAACCAAGAGACCCAGTACTTC. This gives the protein CASSPGGGNQETQYF.

This clonotype was observed a handful of times. A much larger clone differs from this one at a single base, so this may be a read error. The chain is built from TRBV12-3 or TRBV12-4 and TRBJ2-3; 7 bases align to TRBD1. CDR3 length equals 13 residues. The CDR3 nucleotides read TGTGCCGGCAGGGACAGAAGCACAGATACGCAGTATTTT. As protein: CAGRDRSTDTQYF.

This clonotype showed up many times. The chain employs TRBV7-9 and TRBJ1-2; 8 bases match TRBD1. Germline CDR1 reads SEHNR; CDR2 reads FQNEAQ (reference sequence). Germline trimming cut 5 bases from V and 3 bases from J; bases unmatched to any gene: 8. This CDR3 comprises 15 residues. The CDR3 here is CASSHRGVKDYGYTF. The CDR3, as DNA: TGTGCCAGCAGCCACAGGGGGGTTAAGGACTATGGCTACACCTTC.

As for this clonotype: The conserved final phenylalanine or tryptophan is absent from the CDR3, which likely points to a read error. The DNA is omitted, as the CDR3 cannot be located on it reliably, and the CDR3 follows TCRdb's listing. This rearrangement joins TRBV18 to TRBJ2-1. A total of 12 residues make up the CDR3, ends included. CDR1 and CDR2 (germline): KGHSH, LQKENI. The CDR3 region is CASSPPDNEQLS.

Many counts were recorded for this clonotype. This chain uses TRBV28 with TRBJ1-4; D unresolved. Trimming cost V 6 bases and J 15 bases, with 20 bases left between them. The V gene's germline CDR1 is MDHEN and CDR2 SYDVKM. The CDR3 runs to 13 residues. Written as DNA, the CDR3 is TGTGCCAGCAGGGAGACCGGGGTCCAAGCGTTGTTTTTT. Its translation: CASRETGVQALFF.

This clonotype has at least ten counts. The CDR3 is CSVDLGRAQETQYF. The CDR3 coding sequence is TGCAGCGTTGATTTAGGCAGGGCCCAAGAGACCCAGTACTTC. The rearrangement links TRBV29-1 to TRBJ2-5; weak D call: TRBD1 (5 bases). Germline assignment: CDR1 SQVTM and CDR2 ANQGSEA. The CDR3 sequence is 14 residues long. Trimming removed 3 bases from V and 1 base from J, with 12 bases in between.

There are many counts of this clonotype. V is TRBV15 and J is TRBJ1-6, with TRBD1 identical over 10 bases. Germline CDR1 and CDR2: LNHNV and YYDKDF (reference sequence). The V and J ends lost 2 bases and 0 bases, in that order; junction bases with no gene match: 7. CDR3 size: 19 residues. The DNA for the CDR3 is TGTGCCACCAGCAGACCGGGACAGGGGAAAAGCTCCTATAATTCACCCCTCCACTTT. Translation gives CATSRPGQGKSSYNSPLHF. Drawing the rest from reference TRBV15 and TRBJ1-6, the complete variable domain is DAMVIQNPRYQVTQFGKPVTLSCSQTLNHNVMYWYQQKSSQAPKLLFHYYDKDFNNEADTPDNFQSRRPNTSFCFLDIRSPGLGDTAMYLCATSRPGQGKSSYNSPLHFGNGTRLTVT.

This clonotype was recorded many times. V gene TRBV5-1 combines with J gene TRBJ2-7; the D is unclear. The CDR3 covers 16 residues. Germline V gene lookup returns CDR1 SGHRS and CDR2 YFSETQ. V was cut by 0 bases and J by 9 bases, with 22 bases left in between. The CDR3 nucleotides read TGCGCCAGCAGCTTGGATTCGGCGGTCCCCAGCAAAGCGCAGTACTTC. Its protein is CASSLDSAVPSKAQYF.

A remark on this clonotype: A read error may explain this, as a much larger clone is one base away. The rearrangement links TRBV11-2 to TRBJ2-2; 9 bases line up with TRBD1. Germline CDR1 reads SGHAT; CDR2 reads FQNNGV. The CDR3 spans 18 residues. The CDR3 nucleotides read TGTGCCAGCAGCTTCCGACCGGACAGGGGAATAAACACCGAGGAGCTGTTTTTT. It codes for CASSFRPDRGINTEELFF.

This clonotype was seen repeatedly, ten times or more. This sequence joins TRBV5-1 and TRBJ1-1; possible D gene TRBD1, 5 bases. The CDR3 runs 16 residues. The germline V gene encodes CDR1 SGHRS and CDR2 YFSETQ. V dropped 0 bases and J dropped 4 bases, with 16 bases sitting between them. The CDR3 protein is CASSLAQFNGGTEAFF. CDR3 nucleotides: TGCGCCAGCAGCTTGGCCCAATTTAACGGGGGCACTGAAGCTTTCTTT.

This clonotype was seen at least ten times. V usage is TRBV5-1 and J usage is TRBJ2-7; 8 nucleotides line up with TRBD1. Per the germline V gene, CDR1 is SGHRS and CDR2 is YFSETQ. After removal of 3 bases from V and 3 bases from J, the junction contained 5 bases not matched to a gene. The CDR3 is 14 residues long. The CDR3 coding sequence is TGCGCCAGCAGCTGGCGGACAGGGAACTACGAGCAGTACTTC. This sequence encodes CASSWRTGNYEQYF.

This clonotype was picked up many times. This chain joins TRBV5-4 and TRBJ1-1; no definite D call. The CDR3 runs to 14 residues. The germline V gene encodes CDR1 SGHNT and CDR2 YYREEE (reference sequence). Between the trimmed V and J ends, which lost 2 bases and 1 base, there was a span of 9 bases. The DNA of the CDR3 is TGTGCCAGCAGCTTCGGTCGACGGAACACTGAAGCTTTCTTT. Its translation: CASSFGRRNTEAFF.

This clonotype was detected many times. The V and J genes are TRBV6-5 and TRBJ2-1; TRBD1 is a possible D gene (6 bases). Per the germline V gene, CDR1 is MNHEY and CDR2 is SVGAGI. Trimming pared 6 bases from V and 3 bases from J, leaving 15 bases between. The CDR3 is 15 residues long. The chain's CDR3 is CASSAETGIYNEQFF. Here the CDR3 DNA reads TGTGCCAGCAGCGCCGAGACAGGTATCTACAATGAGCAGTTCTTC.

Concerning this clonotype: One junction end disagrees with the germline gene, perhaps due to a read error. The chain uses TRBV5-1 and TRBJ2-1; 7 nucleotides line up with TRBD2. Per germline, CDR1 SGHRS and CDR2 YFSETQ. There are 15 residues in the CDR3. The DNA of the CDR3 is TGCGCCAGCAGCTTGGTGTCTAGCGGTTACAATGGGCAGTTCTTC. Its protein is CASSLVSSGYNGQFF. The variable domain in full, with the rest retrieved from reference TRBV5-1 and TRBJ2-1, is KAGVTQTPRYLIKTRGQQVTLSCSPISGHRSVSWYQQTPGQGLQFLFEYFSETQRNKGNFPGRFSGRQFSNSRSEMNVSTLELGDSALYLCASSLVSSGYNGQFFGPGTRLTVL.

This clonotype is deemed medium-sized (0.01 to 0.1%). The rearrangement joins TRBV24-1 to TRBJ2-1; 7 positions agree with TRBD2. The germline V gene encodes CDR1 KGHDR and CDR2 SFDVKD. The CDR3 has 16 residues. The trim removed 3 bases at V and 6 bases at J, leaving 10 bases unmatched. In DNA form, the CDR3 reads TGTGCCACCAGTGATCGATTTGGGGGGGGGTTCAATGAGCAGTTCTTC. Protein sequence: CATSDRFGGGFNEQFF.

This clonotype has ten or more counts. Germline is not matched at one junction end, which may reflect a read error. The chain joins TRBV6-1 to TRBJ2-3; tentative D call: TRBD1 (6 bases). This CDR3 is 12 amino acids long. Germline V gene data show CDR1 as MNHNS and CDR2 as SASEGT. The chain's CDR3 is CASRELSIDRSF. Here the CDR3 DNA reads TGTGCCAGCAGAGAATTATCTATCGACAGGAGTTTT.

The chain joins TRBV20-1 to TRBJ2-7; possible D gene TRBD1, 5 bases. Germline V gene sequence: CDR1 DFQATT, CDR2 SNEGSKA (reference sequence). V lost 5 bases and J 4 bases, leaving 15 bases between the germline ends. This CDR3 region has 13 residues. The CDR3 sequence is CSAWSQGRYEQYF. In DNA, the CDR3 is TGCAGTGCTTGGAGTCAGGGTCGGTACGAGCAGTACTTC.

This clonotype occurred many times. The CDR3 protein is CSGLQGVAEAFF. Here the CDR3 DNA reads TGCAGCGGCCTACAGGGTGTTGCTGAAGCTTTCTTT. The chain combines TRBV29-1 with TRBJ1-1, with TRBD1 as a possible D gene (6 bases). V was clipped by 7 bases and J by 6 bases, with 15 bases between them. The CDR3 sequence is 12 residues long. Germline CDR1 is SQVTM and CDR2 is ANQGSEA.

Ten or more counts support this clonotype. V is TRBV3-1 and J is TRBJ1-1, with TRBD1 identical over 8 bases. The CDR3 is 15 residues long. J was trimmed by 3 bases and V by 2 bases; bases with no gene match: 5. CDR1 is LGHDT, CDR2 YNNKEL, per germline (reference sequence). CDR3 DNA: TGTGCCAGCAGCCAACAGGGGGCTGAGGACACTGAAGCTTTCTTT. This encodes CASSQQGAEDTEAFF.

There are many counts of this clonotype. This chain's CDR3 is CAWSLDGLPTDTQYF. CDR3 bases: TGTGCCTGGAGCCTGGATGGACTACCCACAGATACGCAGTATTTT. This chain joins TRBV30 and TRBJ2-3; D possibly corresponds to TRBD2 (6 bases). The V end lost 3 bases, the J end lost 2 bases, and 15 bases lay between the germline ends. Per germline, CDR1 GTSNPN and CDR2 SVGIG (reference sequence). The CDR3 sequence is 15 residues long.

This clonotype showed up just a few times. This chain links TRBV29-1 with TRBJ2-7; the D is unclear. CDR1 SQVTM and CDR2 ANQGSEA come from the germline V gene. This CDR3 comprises 12 residues. With 4 bases removed from V and 1 base from J, the gap between germline ends came to 8 bases. In DNA form, the CDR3 reads TGCAGCGTTGCCCCTGGATCCTACGAGCAGTACTTC. It codes for CSVAPGSYEQYF.